Shown below are 8 T cell receptor beta chains from a single sample sequenced in a study of a mutant IDH1 vaccine in newly diagnosed glioma. The time point denotes: week 11, during vaccination. Every single dose of the vaccine, 300 ug of mutant IDH1 20-mer peptide, came with topical imiquimod. TCRdb's copy holds only in-frame clones and misses some; the assay was immunoSEQ multiplex PCR. The table has around 100,000 clones, almost 90% seen once. Their antigen targets remain unknown. The specimen comprised PBMCs, sampled from a glioma patient whose treatment included an IDH1 peptide vaccine. These receptors originate from a woman aged 50 to 65 with glioma.

The rearrangement links TRBV27 to TRBJ2-7; TRBD2 matches at 7 bases. There are 15 residues in the CDR3. Germline V gene data show CDR1 as MNHEY and CDR2 as SMNVEV (reference sequence). With 6 bases clipped from V and 2 bases from J, the junction kept 10 bases outside the gene matches. The CDR3 here is CASSMTSRTTYEQYF. The CDR3 DNA reads as TGTGCCAGCAGCATGACTAGCCGAACAACCTACGAGCAGTACTTC.

The V call is TRBV12-2, the J call TRBJ2-3; TRBD2 is the table's D call and was not checked against the DNA. TRBV12-2 is a pseudogene segment. This CDR3 comprises 18 residues. This CDR3 reads CASRPPHLLAGGTDTQYF. As DNA, the CDR3 is TGTGCAAGTCGTCCCCCTCACCTTCTAGCGGGTGGCACAGATACGCAGTATTTT.

The J gene is TRBJ2-1, the V gene TRBV6-4; 16 nucleotides align to TRBD2. Germline V lookup: CDR1 MRHNA, CDR2 SNTAGT. Unmatched junction bases numbered 8, after V lost 6 bases and J lost 9 bases. This CDR3 spans 16 amino acids. CDR3 nucleotide sequence: TGTGCCAGCAGCCCGGGACTAGCGGGAGGGCCGGCTGAGCAGTTCTTC. Amino acids: CASSPGLAGGPAEQFF.

The V and J genes are TRBV4-2 and TRBJ2-7; TRBD1 aligns across 11 bases. Germline CDR1 LGHNA, CDR2 YNFKEQ. The V gene end was trimmed by 0 bases and the J gene end by 6 bases; junction bases not matched to a gene: 1. This CDR3 spans 14 amino acids. The CDR3 DNA reads as TGTGCCAGCAGCCAAGAGGACAGGGGGCGCGAGCAGTACTTC. Encoded protein: CASSQEDRGREQYF.

On this clone: The junction differs from germline at one of its ends, possibly a read error. The rearrangement uses TRBV7-7 and TRBJ2-2; weak D call: TRBD1 (6 bases). The germline V gene has CDR1 SSHAT and CDR2 FNYEAQ (reference sequence). The CDR3 has 15 residues. The CDR3 protein is CASSLQGPNTGELFF. The DNA of the CDR3 is TGTGCTAGCAGCTTACAGGGCCCGAACACCGGGGAGCTGTTTTTT.

The chain is built from TRBV9 and TRBJ2-6, with unresolved D. Germline V gene sequence: CDR1 SGDLS, CDR2 YYNGEE. Trimming took 4 bases from V and 0 from J, leaving 11 bases between them. The CDR3 loop spans 16 amino acids. The CDR3 DNA follows: TGTGCCAGCAGCCCTCGACGGAGCTCTGGGGCCAACGTCCTGACTTTC. It specifies CASSPRRSSGANVLTF.

This rearrangement joins TRBV9 to TRBJ2-3, with 7 bases matching TRBD2. Germline V gene lookup returns CDR1 SGDLS and CDR2 YYNGEE. J gave up 2 bases and V 0 bases, and 6 bases lay outside the gene matches. This CDR3 spans 16 amino acids. The CDR3 is CASSVGASGVTDTQYF. The CDR3 bases are TGTGCCAGCAGCGTAGGGGCCAGCGGGGTCACAGATACGCAGTATTTT.

The chain couples TRBV7-9 to TRBJ1-6, with D unresolved. Germline-derived CDR1 and CDR2 are SEHNR and FQNEAQ (reference sequence). This CDR3 contains 13 residues. Between the trimmed V and J ends, which lost 1 base and 7 bases, there was a span of 5 bases. The CDR3: CASSLGGNSPLHF. The CDR3, as DNA: TGTGCCAGCAGCTTAGGCGGAAATTCACCCCTCCACTTT.